The 3 T cell receptor beta chains below come from one sample, sequenced in a study of blood T cell repertoires in COVID-19. Clones were sequenced by immunoSEQ multiplex PCR, and TCRdb holds only the in-frame ones, with some missing. This sample yields about 370,000 clones, of which roughly 90% are seen a single time; under 4% belongs to the top ten. Sample: peripheral blood. The receptor set was obtained from a woman in her 30s with COVID-19, enrolled during active disease.

This clone was detected once. The sample has other DNA sequences that encode this CDR3 too. The chain is built from TRBV5-1 and TRBJ2-3, with D possibly being TRBD2 (7 bases). The V and J ends lost 2 bases and 2 bases respectively, with 12 bases between them. Germline CDR1 and CDR2: SGHRS and YFSETQ. The CDR3 runs 15 residues. The CDR3 nucleotides are TGCGCCAGCAGCTTAGGGGGGGGGACCACAGATACGCAGTATTTT. Protein product: CASSLGGGTTDTQYF.

The rearrangement uses TRBV14 and TRBJ1-2; 8 nucleotides agree with TRBD1. This CDR3 comprises 13 residues. Trimming took 3 bases from V and 8 from J; bases not matched to a gene: 5. The germline V gene has CDR1 SGHDN and CDR2 FVKESK. The CDR3 nucleotides read TGTGCCAGCAGCCAGGACAGGGTGAAGGGCTACACCTTC. Its translation is CASSQDRVKGYTF.

This chain uses TRBV29-1 with TRBJ2-7, with TRBD1 matching over 7 bases. The CDR3 runs to 13 residues. Trimming removed 0 bases from V and 6 bases from J; junction bases left unmatched: 5. Germline V lookup: CDR1 SQVTM, CDR2 ANQGSEA. The CDR3 DNA sequence: TGCAGCGTTGAAGAACAGGGGACCGGCGAGCAGTACGTC. It is translated as CSVEEQGTGEQYV.